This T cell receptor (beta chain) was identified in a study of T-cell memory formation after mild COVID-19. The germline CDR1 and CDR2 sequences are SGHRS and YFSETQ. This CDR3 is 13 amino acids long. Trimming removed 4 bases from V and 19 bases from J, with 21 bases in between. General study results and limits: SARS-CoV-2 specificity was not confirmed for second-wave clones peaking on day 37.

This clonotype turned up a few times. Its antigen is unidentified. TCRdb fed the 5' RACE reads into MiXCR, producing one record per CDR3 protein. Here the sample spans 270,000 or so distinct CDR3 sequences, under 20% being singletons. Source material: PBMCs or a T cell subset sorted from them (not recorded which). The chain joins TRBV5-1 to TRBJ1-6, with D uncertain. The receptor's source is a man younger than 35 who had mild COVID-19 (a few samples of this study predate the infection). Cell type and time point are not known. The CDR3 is CASSPDWTEELHF. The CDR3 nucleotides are TGCGCCAGCAGCCCGGACTGGACGGAGGAATTACACTTT.